Listed below are T cell receptor beta chains from one sample, sequenced in a study of shared clonotypes between healthy human individuals. TCRdb keeps only in-frame clones here, not all; method: immunoSEQ multiplex PCR. The sample has under 750,000 clones, 72% seen once. Material for sequencing was memory CD4+ T cells sorted from blood. The receptor source for this set is a woman in her 30s in good health. Both conserved end residues are part of each CDR3. Fields, in order: J gene, clone size, V gene, D gene, CDR3 DNA, CDR3 protein. D genes are given only for firm matches. Some rows mark clone size as missing; the rest say once, few, many or name a class of expanded clone.

>TRBJ1-4|.|TRBV18|.
TGTGCCAGCTCACCACCGGCCAGTACAACTAATGAAAAACTGTTTTTT
CASSPPASTTNEKLFF
>TRBJ2-1|.|TRBV4-1|TRBD2
TGCGCCAGCAGCCAGCGACTAGCGAGAACAAACAATGAGCAGTTCTTC
CASSQRLARTNNEQFF
>TRBJ1-5|.|TRBV30|.
TGTGCCTGGTCGACGGACAGCGGGAATCAGCCCCAGCATTTT
CAWSTDSGNQPQHF
>TRBJ2-3|.|TRBV25-1|TRBD2
TGTGCCAGCAGTGGCCAGCGGGAAAGCACAGATACGCAGTATTTT
CASSGQRESTDTQYF
>TRBJ1-5|.|TRBV18|.
TGTGCCAGCTCACTAAGCCAGGGGACCCATCAGCCCCAGCATTTT
CASSLSQGTHQPQHF
>TRBJ1-2|.|TRBV28|.
TGTGCCAGCACCCTAATTCCCGCGAAGTTGAACTATGGCTACACCTTC
CASTLIPAKLNYGYTF
>TRBJ1-5|.|TRBV2|TRBD1
TGTGCCAGCGATTTTCTAGGGGGCGATCAGCCCCAGCATTTT
CASDFLGGDQPQHF
>TRBJ2-7|.|TRBV21-1|.
TGTGCCAGCAGCAAAGTGGACCAAAGCTCCTACGAGCAGTACTTC
CASSKVDQSSYEQYF
>TRBJ1-4|few|TRBV18|.
TGTGCCAGCTCACCTACAACCTGGGAAAAACTGTTTTTT
CASSPTTWEKLFF
>TRBJ2-7|.|TRBV30|.
TGTGCCTGGAGTGCCACCGACAGTCTCGAGCAGTACTTC
CAWSATDSLEQYF
>TRBJ2-1|.|TRBV7-2|.
TGTGCCAGCAGCTTAGGGGGTTGGCCAAACAATGAGCAGTTCTTC
CASSLGGWPNNEQFF
>TRBJ1-2|.|TRBV5-1|TRBD1
TGCGCCAGCAGCGGTGGGGACAGGGACATCGTTGGCTACACCTTC
CASSGGDRDIVGYTF
>TRBJ2-4|few|TRBV28|.
TGTGCCAGCAGCAATATTAAAGACAGTGTTGAAGCCAAAAACATTCAGTACTTC
CASSNIKDSVEAKNIQYF
>TRBJ2-7|.|TRBV28|.
TGTGCCAGCAGTTTATTAAGGGCCAAGTACTTC
CASSLLRAKYF
>TRBJ1-2|.|TRBV10-3|.
TGTGCCATCAGTGACCCCGGGGTCCCGGGCAGGCCTGACTATGGCTACACCTTC
CAISDPGVPGRPDYGYTF
>TRBJ1-1|many|TRBV5-4|TRBD1
TGTGCCAGCAGCGGGGACAGGGGGAACACTGAAGCTTTCTTT
CASSGDRGNTEAFF
>TRBJ2-1|.|TRBV11-3|.
TGTGCCAGCACCAAATCCCAGAGCTCCTACAATGAGCAGTTCTTC
CASTKSQSSYNEQFF
>TRBJ1-3|.|TRBV5-5|.
TGTGCCAGCAGCTTAATAGATAGAGACACCATATATTTT
CASSLIDRDTIYF
>TRBJ2-3|.|TRBV7-2|TRBD1
TGTGCCAGCAGCCTCCGCCGAACCAGGGGGCAGGGAGATACGCAGTATTTT
CASSLRRTRGQGDTQYF
>TRBJ2-7|.|TRBV2|.
TGTGCCAGCAGTGAAGTGGGGGACTACGAGCAGTACTTC
CASSEVGDYEQYF
>TRBJ2-3|few|TRBV7-9|.
TGTGCCAGCAGCTTAGGCCGTAGCTTGTACAGGGTCTACACAGATACGCAGTATTTT
CASSLGRSLYRVYTDTQYF
>TRBJ2-7|few|TRBV7-2|.
TGTGCCAGCAGCTTTCAATCCGGGAGTATCCACGAGCAGTACTTC
CASSFQSGSIHEQYF
>TRBJ1-2|.|TRBV6-5|TRBD1
TGTGCCAGCAGTTCGAATGACAGGGGGCGGCACCAAGGCTACACCTTC
CASSSNDRGRHQGYTF
>TRBJ2-4|.|TRBV11-2|TRBD1
TGTGCCAGCAGCCTCCATCCGGACAGGGTCAACATTCAGTACTTC
CASSLHPDRVNIQYF
>TRBJ1-2|.|TRBV5-1|.
TGCGCCAGCAGCTCGAACGCGGGGAACTATGGCTACACCTTC
CASSSNAGNYGYTF
>TRBJ2-7|.|TRBV6-1|.
TGTGCCAGCAAGGTCTCGGAGTACGAGCAGTACTTC
CASKVSEYEQYF
>TRBJ2-3|.|TRBV19|.
TGTGCCAGTAGTATTGGGTCAGCTAACACAGATACGCAGTATTTT
CASSIGSANTDTQYF
>TRBJ2-2|.|TRBV11-2|.
TGTGCCAGCAGCTCTGCCCTGAACACCGGGGAGCTGTTTTTT
CASSSALNTGELFF
>TRBJ2-2|.|TRBV5-4|.
TGTGCCAGCAGCTTTGGGGGACGGTCGAACACCGGGGAGCTGTTTTTT
CASSFGGRSNTGELFF
>TRBJ2-5|.|TRBV7-2|TRBD1
TGTGCCAGCAGCCCACAGACAGGGGGCCACGAGACCCAGTACTTC
CASSPQTGGHETQYF
>TRBJ2-2|.|TRBV2|.
TGTGCCAGCAGCAACGAGCAAGGTTCCGGGGAGCTGTTTTTT
CASSNEQGSGELFF
>TRBJ1-5|.|TRBV21-1|.
TGTGCCAGCAGCAACGTCCGCTCGCCCCAGCATTTT
CASSNVRSPQHF
>TRBJ1-2|.|TRBV9|TRBD1
TGTGCCAGCAGTTCGGACAGGACCTATGGCTACACCTTC
CASSSDRTYGYTF
>TRBJ1-1|.|TRBV19|TRBD1
TGTGCCAGTAGTACCGACAGGGGGTATGAAGCTTTCTTT
CASSTDRGYEAFF
>TRBJ1-4|once|TRBV30|.
TGTGCCTGGAGTATACGTGGTTTTCGTGAAAAACTGTTTTTT
CAWSIRGFREKLFF
>TRBJ1-5|.|TRBV19|TRBD1
TGTGCCAGTAGTGGCAACAGGGGAGCACAGCCCCAGCATTTT
CASSGNRGAQPQHF
>TRBJ2-7|.|TRBV28|TRBD1
TGTGCCAGCAGACGAACAGGGGGCCCAAGCTCCTACGAGCAGTACTTC
CASRRTGGPSSYEQYF
>TRBJ2-3|few|TRBV2|.
TGTGCCGGCCGGGCATTCAGGGGGGTGGATACGCAGTATTTT
CAGRAFRGVDTQYF
>TRBJ1-5|.|TRBV19|.
TGTGCCAGTAAGGTCACAGGGCATCAGCCCCAGCATTTT
CASKVTGHQPQHF
>TRBJ2-5|many|TRBV11-3|.
TGTGCCAGCAGCTTAGGATCCACACTAGCTGAGACCCAGTACTTC
CASSLGSTLAETQYF
>TRBJ2-5|.|TRBV29-1|TRBD2
TGCAGCGTAAGCGGGACTAGCGGGAGTTTGGAGACCCAGTACTTC
CSVSGTSGSLETQYF
>TRBJ2-3|.|TRBV7-8|TRBD2
TGTGCCAGCAGCTTAGAGCTAGCGGAAATACCAGATACGCAGTATTTT
CASSLELAEIPDTQYF
>TRBJ2-3|.|TRBV28|TRBD1
TGTGCCAGCAGCAGACAGACAGGGACAGATACGCAGTATTTT
CASSRQTGTDTQYF
>TRBJ2-7|.|TRBV28|.
TGTGCCAGCAGTCCCCCCGGAGACTGGGGGCTCGAGCAGTACTTC
CASSPPGDWGLEQYF
>TRBJ2-5|.|TRBV4-2|TRBD2
TGTGCCAGCAGCAAAGGCCCTGGCGGGAGGGCCGATCAGGAGACCCAGTACTTC
CASSKGPGGRADQETQYF
>TRBJ2-1|.|TRBV6-1|TRBD2
TGTGCCAGCAGTGAACAACTAGCGGTATCCTACAATGAGCAGTTCTTC
CASSEQLAVSYNEQFF
>TRBJ2-7|few|TRBV29-1|.
TGCAGCGGTGGTGGGGGGCGGAACTACGAGCAGTACTTC
CSGGGGRNYEQYF
>TRBJ2-1|.|TRBV7-2|TRBD1
TGTGCCAGCACCTCGCTTAGGGACAGGGGCAATGAGCAGTTCTTC
CASTSLRDRGNEQFF
>TRBJ2-5|.|TRBV11-2|.
TGTGCCAGCAGCACCCAACGGGCTTCCACCCAAGAGACCCAGTACTTC
CASSTQRASTQETQYF
>TRBJ1-5|.|TRBV19|.
TGTGCCAGTAGTATTGATCCAGATAGCAATCAGCCCCAGCATTTT
CASSIDPDSNQPQHF
>TRBJ1-1|many|TRBV7-9|.
TGTGCCAGCAGCTTGTCAGGGTTTTCTGTTACGGCTTTCTTT
CASSLSGFSVTAFF
>TRBJ2-5|.|TRBV30|.
TGTGCCTGGAGTGTGGGACCCGTGGCGGAGACCCAGTACTTC
CAWSVGPVAETQYF
>TRBJ1-5|.|TRBV7-9|.
TGTGCCAGCAGCTTAGCGATGGACAGCAAGAACAATCAGCCCCAGCATTTT
CASSLAMDSKNNQPQHF
>TRBJ1-1|.|TRBV12-5|.
TGTGCTAGTGGTTTGGGGGTGAACACTGAAGCTTTCTTT
CASGLGVNTEAFF
>TRBJ2-3|.|TRBV10-3|.
TGTGCCATCAGTGTGGGTAGGGGGAAGGATACGCAGTATTTT
CAISVGRGKDTQYF
>TRBJ2-3|few|TRBV9|TRBD2
TGTGCCAGCAGCGTGAGGGGAGGCGGGAGGCCCACAGATACGCAGTATTTT
CASSVRGGGRPTDTQYF
>TRBJ1-5|.|TRBV7-2|.
TGTGCCAGCAGCTTATTCAGTCAGCCCCAGCATTTT
CASSLFSQPQHF